These 23 T cell receptor beta chains originate from one sample sequenced in a study of T cell repertoires in cytomegalovirus infection. Their recognized antigens are unknown. One entry per CDR3 protein results from TCRdb running MiXCR on the reads. The table records about 63,000 distinct CDR3 sequences, about 19% of them present only once. The source material was CD8+ T cells from cultured PBMCs, sampled from culture after CMV antigen stimulation. All receptors come from a human donor in good health (CMV status not recorded). Some clones in this sample may be carry-over from other donors' samples.

This clonotype was picked up a small number of times. The V and J genes are TRBV7-9 and TRBJ2-6; TRBD1 aligns across 11 bases. Germline V gene sequence: CDR1 SEHNR, CDR2 FQNEAQ (reference sequence). The CDR3 has 17 residues. J gave up 9 bases and V 5 bases, and 12 bases lay outside the gene matches. The CDR3 DNA is TGTGCCAGCAGCCAGGGGGACAGGGGGGGCCTCTACAACGTCCTGACTTTC. Translated, it gives CASSQGDRGGLYNVLTF.

V gene TRBV7-2 combines with J gene TRBJ1-6, with 7 bases matching TRBD1. Germline CDR1 SGHTA, CDR2 FQGNSA. The CDR3 loop spans 15 amino acids. V dropped 5 bases and J dropped 6; count of bases not matched to a gene: 7. CDR3: CASSIRGLANSPLHF. CDR3 sequence (DNA): TGTGCCAGCAGCATCAGGGGGTTAGCTAATTCACCCCTCCACTTT.

The chain links TRBV7-6 to TRBJ2-5; D gene ambiguous. The CDR3 is 14 amino acids. Germline CDR1 reads SGHVS; CDR2 reads FNYEAQ. Deletions cut 1 base from V and 5 bases from J, with 11 bases between. The CDR3: CASSLGASSETQYF. The CDR3 DNA reads TGTGCCAGCAGCTTAGGAGCAAGTTCGGAGACCCAGTACTTC.

This clonotype was observed at least ten times. The gene calls are TRBV2 and TRBJ2-5; 7 bases fit TRBD1. The CDR3 is made up of 16 amino acids. The V gene end was trimmed by 8 bases and the J gene end by 0 bases; junction bases not matched to a gene: 12. Per the germline V gene, CDR1 is SNHLY and CDR2 is FYNNEI. CDR3 coding DNA: TGTGCCAGCCAACAGGGACAGATACGCTACCAAGAGACCCAGTACTTC. Translated, it gives CASQQGQIRYQETQYF.

This clonotype was seen more than once but under ten times. The chain has TRBV12-3 or TRBV12-4 and TRBJ1-2; D call uncertain. The CDR3 has 13 residues. V was trimmed by 3 bases and J by 5 bases, leaving 10 bases between them. CDR3 bases: TGTGCCAGCAGTTTGGGCACTAGTTATGGCTACACCTTC. Amino acids: CASSLGTSYGYTF.

This clonotype was detected once. This chain uses TRBV7-8 with TRBJ1-5; D possibly corresponds to TRBD1 (5 bases). This CDR3 is 16 amino acids long. The ends were cut back, 5 bases at V and 7 bases at J, with 21 bases in the middle. CDR1 is SGHVS and CDR2 is FQNEAQ in the germline V gene. This chain's CDR3 is CASSPYRDGTFQPQHF. CDR3 DNA sequence: TGTGCCAGCAGCCCGTACCGGGACGGTACGTTCCAGCCCCAGCATTTT.

In its sample, this clonotype was seen a few times. The gene calls are TRBV4-1 and TRBJ2-3, with D possibly being TRBD1 (5 bases). Germline assignment: CDR1 MGHRA and CDR2 YSYEKL. Between the trimmed V and J ends, which lost 5 bases and 4 bases, there was a span of 16 bases. This CDR3 comprises 15 residues. CDR3 sequence (DNA): TGCGCCAGCAGCTACCGACAGTTACGTTCAGATACGCAGTATTTT. This translates into CASSYRQLRSDTQYF.

Only a few counts were recorded for this clonotype. The chain is built from TRBV11-2 and TRBJ2-3; D is ambiguous. V shed 5 bases and J shed 3 bases, with 6 bases lying between them. This CDR3 spans 12 amino acids. The germline V gene has CDR1 SGHAT and CDR2 FQNNGV. CDR3 in amino acids: CASSQRTDTQYF. CDR3 nucleotides: TGTGCCAGCAGCCAGAGGACAGATACGCAGTATTTT. Full variable domain (remainder filled in from reference TRBV11-2 and TRBJ2-3): EAGVAQSPRYKIIEKRQSVAFWCNPISGHATLYWYQQILGQGPKLLIQFQNNGVVDDSQLPKDRFSAERLKGVDSTLKIQPAKLEDSAVYLCASSQRTDTQYFGPGTRLTVL.

This clonotype was counted between two and nine times. The rearrangement links TRBV7-8 to TRBJ2-5; possibly TRBD2 for D (5 bases). CDR1 is SGHVS and CDR2 is FQNEAQ in the germline V gene. This CDR3 spans 14 amino acids. The V end lost 3 bases, the J end lost 4 bases, and 12 bases lay between the germline ends. The CDR3 bases are TGTGCCAGCAGCTTCGAGAGTAGCGTAGAGACCCAGTACTTC. As protein: CASSFESSVETQYF.

This clonotype was seen a few times. CDR3 sequence (DNA): TGTGCCAGCAGTGAAGATTTAAGGGGAGACTATGGCTACACCTTC. It translates to CASSEDLRGDYGYTF. This chain connects TRBV2 to TRBJ1-2; TRBD1 is a possible D gene (5 bases). The germline gives CDR1 SNHLY, CDR2 FYNNEI. This CDR3 has 15 residues. The V gene lost 1 base and the J gene lost 3 bases, with 12 bases spanning the gap.

J is TRBJ1-1 and V is TRBV28, with TRBD1 matching 7 bases. This CDR3 has 15 residues. Losses at the gene ends were 6 bases for V and 1 base for J; bases not matched to a gene: 8. The germline CDR1 and CDR2 sequences are MDHEN and SYDVKM. CDR3 residues: CASSRGGAENTEAFF. The CDR3 coding sequence is TGTGCCAGCAGCAGGGGGGGGGCGGAGAACACTGAAGCTTTCTTT.

V usage is TRBV10-3 and J usage is TRBJ2-3; D is perhaps TRBD1 or TRBD2 (5 bases each). This CDR3 spans 12 amino acids. Trimming cost V 11 bases and J 14 bases, with 23 bases left between them. Germline CDR1 is ENHRY and CDR2 is SYGVKD. DNA of the CDR3: TGTGCCCTAGACCGGGACCCCCTCGCGAGGTATTTT. Translation: CALDRDPLARYF.

The rearrangement links TRBV27 to TRBJ1-1; no clear D gene. The V gene's germline CDR1 is MNHEY and CDR2 SMNVEV (reference sequence). Trimming cost V 2 bases and J 0 bases, with 4 bases left between them. This CDR3 region has 13 residues. The CDR3 DNA is TGTGCCAGCAGTTTAATGGTGAACACTGAAGCTTTCTTT. It encodes CASSLMVNTEAFF.

V is TRBV10-1 and J is TRBJ2-3; TRBD2 matches at 7 bases. V dropped 6 bases and J dropped 1; count of bases not matched to a gene: 4. Germline CDR1 and CDR2: WNHNN and SYGVQD (reference sequence). This CDR3 has 14 residues. In DNA form, the CDR3 reads TGCGCCAGCAGCCGGGACTATGGCACAGATACGCAGTATTTT. Translation gives CASSRDYGTDTQYF.

This clonotype was counted a few times. V usage is TRBV27 and J usage is TRBJ2-5; 10 bases agree with TRBD2. The CDR3 sequence is 16 residues long. Germline lookup yields CDR1 MNHEY and CDR2 SMNVEV (reference sequence). Trimming took 4 bases from V and 5 from J; bases not matched to a gene: 10. CDR3 protein: CASSWASGGPLETQYF. DNA for the CDR3: TGTGCCAGCAGTTGGGCTAGCGGGGGCCCGTTGGAGACCCAGTACTTC.

As DNA, the CDR3 is TGCGCCAGCGGAGGGGGCCCAACCTCCTACAATGAGCAGTTCTTC. The encoded protein is CASGGGPTSYNEQFF. The V call is TRBV5-1, the J call TRBJ2-1; D might be TRBD1 (7 bases). This CDR3 contains 15 residues. Germline V gene sequence: CDR1 SGHRS, CDR2 YFSETQ. With 7 bases removed from V and 0 bases from J, the gap between germline ends came to 14 bases.

This clonotype was seen repeatedly, ten times or more. CDR3 protein: CASSPRVGRFVEQFF. DNA for the CDR3: TGTGCCAGCAGCCCCCGGGTAGGGAGGTTTGTTGAGCAGTTCTTC. V gene TRBV7-2 combines with J gene TRBJ2-1; D possibly corresponds to TRBD2 (6 bases). Trimming removed 5 bases at V and 9 bases at J, with 20 bases between. The V gene's germline CDR1 is SGHTA and CDR2 FQGNSA. The CDR3 runs to 15 residues.

The chain joins TRBV19 to TRBJ1-4, with D hard to call. The CDR3 is made up of 14 amino acids. The germline V and J ends were trimmed by 4 bases and 7 bases, with 13 bases remaining between them. The germline V gene encodes CDR1 LNHDA and CDR2 SQIVND (reference sequence). The CDR3 spells CASSTEGVGEKLFF. The DNA of the CDR3 is TGTGCCAGTAGTACCGAGGGTGTCGGTGAAAAACTGTTTTTT.

V is TRBV7-8 and J is TRBJ1-1, with unresolved D. In germline, CDR1 is SGHVS, CDR2 FQNEAQ. The germline V and J ends were trimmed by 1 base and 4 bases, with 16 bases remaining between them. The CDR3 loop spans 16 amino acids. For the CDR3, the DNA is TGTGCCAGCAGCTTAGAGGATGGGTGGGAGATCACTGAAGCTTTCTTT. Protein sequence: CASSLEDGWEITEAFF.

The chain links TRBV28 to TRBJ1-2, with unresolved D. Trimming removed 4 bases from V and 0 bases from J, with 12 bases in between. Looked up from germline, CDR1 is MDHEN and CDR2 is SYDVKM. The CDR3 runs 15 residues. Here the CDR3 DNA reads TGTGCCAGCAGTTCGGACTGGGAAGCTAACTATGGCTACACCTTC. It is translated as CASSSDWEANYGYTF.

The chain's CDR3 is CAISEPRTGALNTEAFF. CDR3 sequence (DNA): TGTGCCATCAGTGAGCCCCGGACAGGGGCCCTAAACACTGAAGCTTTCTTT. The V gene is TRBV10-3, the J gene TRBJ1-1; TRBD1 matches at 9 bases. This CDR3 comprises 17 residues. Germline-derived CDR1 and CDR2 are ENHRY and SYGVKD. Unmatched junction bases numbered 9, after V lost 2 bases and J lost 2 bases.

The chain combines TRBV7-8 with TRBJ2-1; D unresolved. The V gene's germline CDR1 is SGHVS and CDR2 FQNEAQ. V was pared by 1 base and J by 6 bases, with 13 bases between. There are 15 residues in the CDR3. The CDR3 is CASSLVVAGVNEQFF. The CDR3 bases are TGTGCCAGCAGCTTAGTGGTTGCCGGAGTCAATGAGCAGTTCTTC.

This sequence joins TRBV18 and TRBJ1-1; a weak D match, TRBD1 (6 bases). This CDR3 region has 14 residues. CDR1 is KGHSH, CDR2 LQKENI, per germline. Trimming left V 0 bases short and J 1 base short, with 6 bases between. The CDR3 sequence is CASSPPDRNTEAFF. As DNA, the CDR3 is TGTGCCAGCTCACCACCGGACAGGAACACTGAAGCTTTCTTT.